What follows is one T cell receptor beta chain and its context. Authors' data handling: The authors estimated nucleated cell counts from reference gene primer amplification. Repertoires were generated with immunoSEQ multiplex PCR, while TCRdb's copy carries only in-frame clones and drops some. V, J and clone size were drawn from that table, and D and trimming were deduced from the DNA. The sample contains 200,000 to 250,000 clones, more than 75% of which appear only once. The data were obtained in a study of blood T cell repertoires in COVID-19. CDR3 size: 15 residues. CDR1 is MGHRA and CDR2 is YSYEKL in the germline V gene. The trim removed 1 base at V and 1 base at J, leaving 3 bases unmatched.

The sequence was obtained from a man aged 50 or older with acute or convalescent COVID-19. The sample was peripheral blood. This sequence joins TRBV4-1 and TRBJ1-2; 7 bases are shared with TRBD1. The CDR3 sequence: CASSQGDRYNYGYTF. The DNA for the CDR3 is TGCGCCAGCAGCCAAGGGGACAGATATAACTATGGCTACACCTTC.